These 26 T cell receptor beta chains were all obtained from the same sample, sequenced in a study of identical twins. TCRdb re-derived calls from the 5' RACE reads in MiXCR, one entry per CDR3 protein. Of 200,000 to 250,000 distinct CDR3 sequences listed, 10% to 13% are singletons. The sample taken for sequencing was memory T cells sorted from blood. All receptors derive from a man aged 50 to 59 in good health.

This chain links TRBV3-1 with TRBJ2-1; D remains unclear. The CDR3 sequence is 12 residues long. Germline assignment: CDR1 LGHDT and CDR2 YNNKEL (reference sequence). The V end lost 2 bases, the J end lost 7 bases, and 6 bases lay between the germline ends. The CDR3: CASSQTGNEQFF. CDR3 in DNA: TGTGCCAGCAGCCAAACCGGAAATGAGCAGTTCTTC.

At least ten counts were recorded for this clonotype. The chain combines TRBV7-9 with TRBJ2-2, with 9 nucleotides matching TRBD1. J lost 4 bases, V lost 4 bases, and 7 bases had no gene match. CDR1 SEHNR and CDR2 FQNEAQ come from the germline V gene (reference sequence). The CDR3 is 16 amino acids. Here the CDR3 DNA reads TGTGCCAGCAGCTCCAGACAGGGGGTCCCCACCGGGGAGCTGTTTTTT. Amino acid sequence: CASSSRQGVPTGELFF.

V and J are TRBV5-1 and TRBJ2-1; no clear D. The germline V gene has CDR1 SGHRS and CDR2 YFSETQ. V was cut by 2 bases and J by 2 bases, with 23 bases left in between. CDR3 size: 19 residues. The DNA for the CDR3 is TGCGCCAGCAGCTTTGGCGCTGGGTCAGAGGAAATCGCCTACAATGAGCAGTTCTTC. It translates to CASSFGAGSEEIAYNEQFF.

This clonotype was seen many times. V and J are TRBV12-3 or TRBV12-4 and TRBJ2-1; 8 nucleotides match TRBD2. V lost 3 bases to trimming and J lost 7 bases; unmatched junction nucleotides: 5. This CDR3 region has 14 residues. CDR3 in DNA: TGTGCCAGCAGTTTTCTAGCGGGCGCGAATGAGCAGTTCTTC. Protein: CASSFLAGANEQFF.

This clonotype was observed at least ten times. The genes are TRBV2 and TRBJ2-7; D may be TRBD1 (5 bases). Between the trimmed V and J ends, which lost 8 bases and 7 bases, there was a span of 15 bases. This CDR3 contains 12 residues. Germline lookup yields CDR1 SNHLY and CDR2 FYNNEI. The CDR3 nucleotides are TGTGCCAGCGGGCGCAGGGTTGGTGAGCAGTACTTC. It translates to CASGRRVGEQYF.

This clonotype was found a few times. Its ends do not fully match the called genes, so a read error is possible. The chain joins TRBV7-2 to TRBJ2-2; 12 nucleotides match TRBD2. This CDR3 spans 16 amino acids. Per germline, CDR1 SGHTA and CDR2 FQGNSA. Here the CDR3 reads CASTLLAGGGTGELFF. DNA for the CDR3: TGTGCCAGCACCTTACTAGCGGGAGGCGGCACCGGGGAGCTGTTTTTT.

This clonotype turned up a few times. The chain couples TRBV3-1 to TRBJ2-5; the match to TRBD2 covers 11 bases. The germline V gene has CDR1 LGHDT and CDR2 YNNKEL (reference sequence). CDR3 length: 16 residues. V shed 6 bases and J 4 bases; nucleotides not matched to a gene: 10. The CDR3 DNA is TGTGCCAGCAGGGGGTTAGCGGGAGGGCCTCGAGAGACCCAGTACTTC. This sequence encodes CASRGLAGGPRETQYF.

In its sample, this clonotype was seen many times. The chain combines TRBV7-9 with TRBJ1-5; D not certain. Germline lookup yields CDR1 SEHNR and CDR2 FQNEAQ (reference sequence). V lost 5 bases, J lost 3 bases, and 11 bases lay in between. The CDR3 loop spans 14 amino acids. CDR3 nucleotide sequence: TGTGCCAGCAGCACCGGGCCGACCAATCAGCCCCAGCATTTT. Its protein is CASSTGPTNQPQHF.

This clonotype has more than one count but fewer than ten. The CDR3 DNA is TGCGCCAGCAGCTTTGACGCGGGGTACGAGCAGTACTTC. This encodes CASSFDAGYEQYF. This chain uses TRBV5-1 with TRBJ2-7; D is possibly TRBD2 (6 bases). CDR1 SGHRS and CDR2 YFSETQ come from the germline V gene. CDR3 length: 13 amino acids. Trimming left V 2 bases short and J 4 bases short, with 10 bases between.

The chain couples TRBV5-8 to TRBJ2-3, with 8 bases lining up with TRBD2. This CDR3 comprises 15 residues. Per germline, CDR1 SGHTS and CDR2 YDEGEE. The V segment lost 0 bases and the J segment 2 bases; nucleotides outside the gene matches: 2. The CDR3 loop is CASSLAGLDTDTQYF. The CDR3, as DNA: TGTGCCAGCAGCTTGGCGGGACTAGACACAGATACGCAGTATTTT.

The chain carries TRBV12-3 or TRBV12-4 and TRBJ2-3; D gene uncertain. Between the trimmed V and J ends, which lost 11 bases and 5 bases, there was a span of 17 bases. The CDR3 spans 13 residues. This CDR3 is CASALDREDTQYF. As DNA, the CDR3 is TGTGCCTCCGCTTTGGATCGAGAAGATACGCAGTATTTT.

The V call is TRBV6-1, the J call TRBJ1-5, with 12 bases lining up with TRBD1. V was pared by 6 bases and J by 2 bases, with 5 bases of the junction left unmatched. Germline V lookup: CDR1 MNHNS, CDR2 SASEGT. The CDR3 length is 16 residues. This chain's CDR3 is CASRLGTGGGNQPQHF. The CDR3 coding sequence is TGTGCCAGCAGGCTCGGGACAGGGGGCGGCAATCAGCCCCAGCATTTT.

This clonotype showed up many times. V usage is TRBV7-2 and J usage is TRBJ2-1; D gene ambiguous. Germline V lookup: CDR1 SGHTA, CDR2 FQGNSA. V lost 5 bases and J lost 10, with 9 bases in between. The CDR3 totals 11 residues. The CDR3 bases are TGTGCCAGCAGCCCTGTGGAGGAGCAGTTCTTC. Translated, it gives CASSPVEEQFF.

The rearrangement links TRBV9 to TRBJ2-2; a weak D match, TRBD2 (5 bases). The V end lost 0 bases, the J end lost 6 bases, and 12 bases lay between the germline ends. This CDR3 contains 15 residues. Germline CDR1 SGDLS, CDR2 YYNGEE. CDR3 sequence: CASSVGIGVAGELFF. In DNA, the CDR3 is TGTGCCAGCAGCGTAGGAATCGGGGTTGCCGGGGAGCTGTTTTTT.

Only a few counts were recorded for this clonotype. The J gene is TRBJ1-2, the V gene TRBV4-3; the D is unclear. The ends were cut back, 0 bases at V and 0 bases at J, with 8 bases in the middle. The germline gives CDR1 LGHNA, CDR2 YSLEER. The CDR3 loop spans 15 amino acids. CDR3 loop: CASSQDPLSNYGYTF. The CDR3 nucleotides are TGCGCCAGCAGCCAAGATCCCCTCTCTAACTATGGCTACACCTTC.

This clonotype was seen at least ten times. This chain links TRBV12-3 or TRBV12-4 with TRBJ2-7; 14 nucleotides agree with TRBD2. V was pared by 6 bases and J by 0 bases, with 10 bases of the junction left unmatched. The CDR3 covers 18 residues. The CDR3 spells CASSPWTSGGPGSYEQYF. The DNA of the CDR3 is TGTGCCAGCAGCCCTTGGACTAGCGGGGGGCCCGGCTCCTACGAGCAGTACTTC.

This clonotype occurred a few times. The chain uses TRBV9 and TRBJ2-5; TRBD2 matches 15 bases. V was clipped by 3 bases and J by 1 base; unmatched bases: 4. The CDR3 contains 17 residues. Germline assignment: CDR1 SGDLS and CDR2 YYNGEE. CDR3 in DNA: TGTGCCAGCAGCGACGGGACTAGCGGGGGGACCCAAGAGACCCAGTACTTC. Translating it yields CASSDGTSGGTQETQYF. Combining the CDR3 with reference TRBV9 and TRBJ2-5 gives the whole variable domain DSGVTQTPKHLITATGQRVTLRCSPRSGDLSVYWYQQSLDQGLQFLIQYYNGEERAKGNILERFSAQQFPDLHSELNLSSLELGDSALYFCASSDGTSGGTQETQYFGPGTRLLVL.

This clonotype was seen at least ten times. The chain employs TRBV12-3 or TRBV12-4 and TRBJ1-1; 8 bases are shared with TRBD1. The CDR3 has 13 amino acids. V was clipped by 3 bases and J by 7 bases; unmatched bases: 4. The chain's CDR3 is CASSFAGGSEAFF. The CDR3 DNA sequence: TGTGCCAGCAGTTTTGCAGGGGGCAGTGAAGCTTTCTTT.

Here the CDR3 DNA reads TGTGCCAGCAGCTTAGACGACAATCAGCCCCAGCATTTT. Encoded protein: CASSLDDNQPQHF. The genes are TRBV7-6 and TRBJ1-5; unclear D gene. V gave up 1 base and J gave up 3 bases, with 4 bases separating them. This CDR3 comprises 13 residues. Germline CDR1 and CDR2: SGHVS and FNYEAQ.

Many counts were recorded for this clonotype. The rearrangement links TRBV4-2 to TRBJ2-2; the D gene is possibly TRBD2 (6 bases). The germline V gene encodes CDR1 LGHNA and CDR2 YNFKEQ. V gave up 0 bases and J gave up 7 bases, with 12 bases separating them. This CDR3 region has 15 residues. Here the CDR3 reads CASSQERRGDGELFF. In nucleotides, the CDR3 is TGTGCCAGCAGCCAAGAAAGGCGGGGCGACGGGGAGCTGTTTTTT.

This clonotype was seen a few times. The chain combines TRBV12-3 or TRBV12-4 with TRBJ2-7; D possibly uses TRBD1 or TRBD2 (5 bases each). The CDR3 has 14 amino acids. V was clipped by 4 bases and J by 7 bases, with 17 bases between them. CDR3: CASSSGQATSEQYF. Written as DNA, the CDR3 is TGTGCCAGCAGTTCGGGGCAGGCGACGAGTGAGCAGTACTTC.

This clonotype appeared many times. The CDR3 DNA is TGCAGCGTTGAAGATCCCTCCCCAGGGGGGGTCCTGAACACTGAAGCTTTCTTT. Encoded protein: CSVEDPSPGGVLNTEAFF. The genes are TRBV29-1 and TRBJ1-1, with TRBD1 matching 7 bases. Germline CDR1 reads SQVTM; CDR2 reads ANQGSEA. This CDR3 contains 18 residues. V shed 0 bases, J shed 0 bases, and the junction held 13 bases outside the gene matches.

The chain joins TRBV7-2 to TRBJ2-1, with TRBD2 matching 8 bases. Per germline, CDR1 SGHTA and CDR2 FQGNSA. This CDR3 has 17 residues. J was trimmed by 7 bases and V by 1 base; bases with no gene match: 12. CDR3 sequence: CASSLVGSGIVRNEQFF. In DNA form, the CDR3 reads TGTGCCAGCAGCTTAGTGGGTAGCGGGATCGTTCGAAATGAGCAGTTCTTC. Variable domain in full (rest from reference TRBV7-2 and TRBJ2-1): GAGVSQSPSNKVTEKGKDVELRCDPISGHTALYWYRQSLGQGLEFLIYFQGNSAPDKSGLPSDRFSAERTGGSVSTLTIQRTQQEDSAVYLCASSLVGSGIVRNEQFFGPGTRLTVL.

The rearrangement links TRBV12-3 or TRBV12-4 to TRBJ2-1; D remains unclear. Trimming took 1 base from V and 5 from J, leaving 6 bases between them. The CDR3 has 13 residues. CDR3 in DNA: TGTGCCAGCAGTTTAGAGGCAGACAATGAGCAGTTCTTC. Its protein is CASSLEADNEQFF.

This clonotype was observed a handful of times. This sequence joins TRBV7-8 and TRBJ1-2; D remains unclear. This CDR3 region has 15 residues. Germline loops: CDR1 SGHVS, CDR2 FQNEAQ. With 6 bases removed from V and 1 base from J, the gap between germline ends came to 15 bases. The CDR3 loop is CASRDPGGFNYGYTF. Written as DNA, the CDR3 is TGTGCCAGCAGAGACCCAGGAGGGTTTAACTATGGCTACACCTTC.

The sample holds many counts of this clonotype. The chain has TRBV5-1 and TRBJ2-1, with D perhaps matching TRBD1 (7 bases). V was cut by 4 bases and J by 2 bases, with 19 bases left in between. Germline CDR1 SGHRS, CDR2 YFSETQ. The CDR3 runs to 17 residues. The CDR3 sequence is CASSPNIGRGAYNEQFF. The CDR3 DNA reads TGCGCCAGCAGCCCGAACATTGGCAGGGGGGCCTACAATGAGCAGTTCTTC.